This T cell receptor (beta chain) was sequenced for a study of blood T cell repertoires in COVID-19. This clone was detected only once. Using immunoSEQ multiplex PCR, the repertoire was profiled, and TCRdb retains in-frame clones only, with some absent. Among about 320,000 clones listed, approximately 91% were seen once. Unmatched junction bases numbered 10, after V lost 5 bases and J lost 1 base. CDR3 length: 17 amino acids. Germline loops: CDR1 SGHVS, CDR2 FNYEAQ. The TCR comes from a woman younger than 45 who had been exposed to COVID-19. The source material was PBMCs or T cells enriched from blood (not recorded which). V is TRBV7-6 and J is TRBJ2-2, with 7 bases identical to TRBD1. The CDR3 DNA is TGTGCCAGCAGCCTATTCCGGGACAGATGGAACACCGGGGAGCTGTTTTTT. Translating it yields CASSLFRDRWNTGELFF. Full variable domain (outside the CDR3, taken from reference TRBV7-6 and TRBJ2-2): GAGVSQSPRYKVTKRGQDVALRCDPISGHVSLYWYRQALGQGPEFLTYFNYEAQQDKSGLPNDRFSAERPEGSISTLTIQRTEQRDSAMYRCASSLFRDRWNTGELFFGEGSRLTVL.